The source of this T cell receptor beta chain is a study of long-term antiretroviral therapy in people with HIV. The run of the v3.0 immunoSEQ assay was at survey level. Clones were read by immunoSEQ multiplex PCR, and TCRdb kept only the in-frame ones, dropping some. This sample has 11,000 to 15,000 clones; less than 85% occur once, and the top ten carry roughly 13%. To note about this clone: The antigen remains undetermined.

Trimming cost V 1 base and J 4 bases; bases outside gene matches: 5. Germline CDR1 reads LNHDA; CDR2 reads SQIVND (reference sequence). The length of the CDR3 is 15 residues. General study points: Dating from about 2004 to 2017, the blood was possibly obtained under older ART regimens.

Specimen: unsorted PBMCs, collected 3.2 years before starting antiretroviral therapy. This chain connects TRBV19 to TRBJ2-7; TRBD1 agrees at 9 bases. The sequence derives from a middle-aged man with HIV. Written as DNA, the CDR3 is TGTGCCAGTAGTATAGTACGGGACAGGGCTTACGAGCAGTACTTC. Protein sequence: CASSIVRDRAYEQYF. The variable domain in full, completed from reference TRBV19 and TRBJ2-7, reads DGGITQSPKYLFRKEGQNVTLSCEQNLNHDAMYWYRQDPGQGLRLIYYSQIVNDFQKGDIAEGYSVSREKKESFPLTVTSAQKNPTAFYLCASSIVRDRAYEQYFGPGTRLTVT.